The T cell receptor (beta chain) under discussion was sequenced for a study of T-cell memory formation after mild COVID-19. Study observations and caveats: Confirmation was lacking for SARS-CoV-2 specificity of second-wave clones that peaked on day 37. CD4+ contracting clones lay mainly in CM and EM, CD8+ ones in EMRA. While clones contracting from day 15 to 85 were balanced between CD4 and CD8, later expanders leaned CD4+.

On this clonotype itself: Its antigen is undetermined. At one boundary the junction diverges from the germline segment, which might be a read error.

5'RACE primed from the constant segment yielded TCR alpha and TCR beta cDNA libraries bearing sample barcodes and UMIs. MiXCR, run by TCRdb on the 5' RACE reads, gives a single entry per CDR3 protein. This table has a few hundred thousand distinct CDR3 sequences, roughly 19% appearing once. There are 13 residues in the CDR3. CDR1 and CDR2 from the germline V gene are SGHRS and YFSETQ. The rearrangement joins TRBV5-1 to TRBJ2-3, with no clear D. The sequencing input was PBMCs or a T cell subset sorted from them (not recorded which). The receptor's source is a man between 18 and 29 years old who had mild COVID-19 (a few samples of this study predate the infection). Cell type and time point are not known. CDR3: CDSSLATADTQYF. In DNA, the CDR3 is TGCGACAGCAGCTTGGCGACGGCAGATACGCAGTATTTT. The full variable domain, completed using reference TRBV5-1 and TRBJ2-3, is KAGVTQTPRYLIKTRGQQVTLSCSPISGHRSVSWYQQTPGQGLQFLFEYFSETQRNKGNFPGRFSGRQFSNSRSEMNVSTLELGDSALYLCDSSLATADTQYFGPGTRLTVL.